This T cell receptor beta chain was recorded in a study of T cells in localized non-small cell lung cancer. Study-wide findings and caveats: Adjacent lung was found to contain a median approximately 50 of the top 100 tumor clones.

Produced via immunoSEQ multiplex PCR; TCRdb's table is partial and in-frame only. The sample carries tens of thousands of clones, about 90% recorded once. In regard to this clone: Its target is not known.

CDR1 and CDR2 (germline): SGDLS, YYNGEE. This CDR3 is built from 14 residues. Trimming removed 0 bases from V and 2 bases from J, with 8 bases in between. This specimen was peripheral blood, taken before any cancer treatment. The source of this sequence is a female donor over 55 with stage I lung adenocarcinoma. This rearrangement joins TRBV9 to TRBJ1-1; D unclear. Here the CDR3 reads CASSVAGANTEAFF. CDR3 DNA sequence: TGTGCCAGCAGCGTAGCAGGAGCTAACACTGAAGCTTTCTTT. The whole variable domain, remainder taken from reference TRBV9 and TRBJ1-1, is DSGVTQTPKHLITATGQRVTLRCSPRSGDLSVYWYQQSLDQGLQFLIQYYNGEERAKGNILERFSAQQFPDLHSELNLSSLELGDSALYFCASSVAGANTEAFFGQGTRLTVV.